This entry concerns a single T cell receptor (beta chain). Its target antigen remains unknown. No qualities accompany the bases; no much larger clone lies one base away. The library was generated by the immunoSEQ multiplex PCR assay. The table comes from immuneACCESS by way of TCRdb, which keeps in-frame sequences with V and J called. Part of the clones is missing from these tables; in studies checked, under half for an unresolved V gene and the rest for unknown reasons. The sample has 60,000 to 80,000 clones on record, more than 85% of them singletons. The biggest ten clones account for under 6.5% of the sample. Its CDR3 holds 15 amino acids, cysteine through phenylalanine. Just CDR3 DNA is preserved here, 45 bases in frame from base 1. Based on the germline V gene, the CDR1 and CDR2 sequences are MNHNS and SASEGT. V lost 7 bases and J lost 6 bases; the stretch between them is 19 bases long. The sample comes from a study of technical replicates of blood from several donors (TCRdb year 2017).

The sequence was collected from a human donor in good health. Some clones in this sample may be carry-over from other donors' samples. The sequencing input was PBMCs. This chain joins TRBV6-1 to TRBJ1-5; TRBD1 could be the D gene, as 5 bases match. The CDR3 sequence is CASTLRGTQVQPQHF. DNA sequence: TGTGCCAGCACTCTCCGGGGGACCCAGGTTCAGCCCCAGCATTTT.